These T cell receptor beta chains were read from a single sample in a study of cytomegalovirus exposure and HLA in healthy donors. TCRdb keeps only in-frame clones here, not all; method: immunoSEQ multiplex PCR. The top ten hold under 1.5% of the sample, which has about 130,000 clones, around 73% seen once. The sequencing sample was made of PBMCs. These receptors all come from a female donor in good health and CMV-seronegative. CDR3s leave out the opening cysteine and the closing phenylalanine or tryptophan. D genes are given only for firm matches.

d_gene | v_gene | CDR3aa
NA | TRBV19 | ASSSPLANSYNEQF
NA | TRBV5-1 | ASSLTGPMNTEAF
NA | TRBV10-2 | ASGQSHSYEQY
TRBD1 | TRBV6-5 | ASSLTGDTEAF
NA | TRBV29-1 | SVGPEPGSEQF
NA | TRBV4-1 | ASSSTGNVVRGYT
TRBD2 | TRBV11-2 | ASSQGLAGGPQF
TRBD1 | TRBV6-1 | ASSVGTGKFPYEQY
TRBD1 | TRBV28 | ASSPDRGLAF
TRBD1 | TRBV15 | ATSSRDRAGNTIY
TRBD1 | TRBV28 | ASSLTGGSYEQY
TRBD1 | TRBV4-1 | ASSQGDRDQETQY
NA | TRBV23-1 | ASSQSRDPRRTGELF
TRBD1 | TRBV18 | ASSRGQGLFATEAF
NA | TRBV6-5 | ASSYRPGTDTQY
NA | TRBV6-4 | ASSESGAGADEQF
NA | TRBV6-5 | ASTPTSGNTIY
NA | TRBV19 | ASSSARRTEAF
NA | TRBV5-5 | ASSLGIPGTLSYEQY
NA | TRBV7-8 | ASSLAWGHTEAF
TRBD1 | TRBV7-2 | ASSITSGTGRGYT
TRBD1 | TRBV10-1 | ASSEGQGAYEAF
TRBD1 | TRBV27 | ASRPTGAETQY
TRBD2 | TRBV9 | ASSPSGRWGEQF
TRBD2 | TRBV30 | AWSDLAGFYEQY
TRBD1 | TRBV27 | ASSRDSYSNQPQH
NA | TRBV6-5 | ASSYGPGQANYGYT
NA | TRBV29-1 | SVGSRDSGNTIY
TRBD2 | TRBV7-2 | ASSPQRERQY
NA | TRBV7-2 | ASSFAQQETQY
TRBD1 | TRBV7-2 | ASSRARGEAQH
NA | TRBV2 | ASSRTISTDTQY
NA | TRBV27 | ASTTGPYYNEQF
NA | TRBV11-2 | ASKLSGFSTYEQY
NA | TRBV29-1 | SVDEKETQY
TRBD2 | TRBV4-2 | ASSQDFSGRSEQY
TRBD2 | TRBV5-4 | ASSFGGGEQY
NA | TRBV28 | ASSPGTSGYT
TRBD1 | TRBV10-3 | AINGQGKQETQY
NA | TRBV6-5 | ASSQSGSYNEQF
TRBD2 | TRBV28 | ASSLPREGRGEQF
NA | TRBV2 | ASSDSTVLNTEAF
TRBD1 | TRBV10-3 | AISVGTGSAEQY
TRBD2 | TRBV9 | ASSVGTSPSLGSGELF
TRBD2 | TRBV6-6 | ASRRGLAGAYEQY
TRBD1 | TRBV10-1 | ASNPQGAPAEAF
NA | TRBV27 | ASSLTDQETQY
NA | TRBV7-9 | ASSLGGGTEAF
TRBD2 | TRBV9 | ASSASGLAGYEQY
TRBD1 | TRBV9 | ASSGSGGRTGELF
NA | TRBV2 | ASSETQGYEQY
TRBD1 | TRBV30 | AWNLQGNQPQH